The rows below give T cell receptor beta chains drawn from one sample of a study of early T cells in non-severe SARS-CoV-2 infection. In TCRdb, the 5' RACE reads were re-called with MiXCR into one record per CDR3 protein. The table has roughly 12,000 distinct CDR3 sequences, 4.8% seen once. The specimen was whole blood. The receptor set was obtained from an adult who was a healthcare worker with PCR-confirmed SARS-CoV-2 infection or an uninfected control (not recorded which). The CDR3 runs from the conserved cysteine through the conserved F or W. A D gene is named only where the DNA matches it firmly. Where a row states a size, it is once, few, many or the class of an expanded clone; other rows omit it.

>few|TRBV2|.|TRBJ2-3
CASSRRDTQYF
TGTGCCAGCAGCCGCCGGGATACGCAGTATTTT
>many|TRBV12-3/TRBV12-4|.|TRBJ1-4
CASSLVFGGANEKLFF
TGTGCCAGCAGTTTGGTTTTCGGTGGGGCGAATGAAAAACTGTTTTTT
>.|TRBV5-6|.|TRBJ2-3
CASSLLRGAGDTQYF
TGTGCCAGCAGCTTGTTACGGGGGGCCGGGGATACGCAGTATTTT
>.|TRBV11-2|.|TRBJ1-6
CASSLAGDYSPLHF
TGTGCCAGCAGCTTAGCAGGGGATTACTCACCCCTCCACTTT
>many|TRBV12-3/TRBV12-4|TRBD2|TRBJ2-7
CASSLSPPGTTTPEQYF
TGTGCCAGCAGTTTATCTCCCCCCGGGACTACTACTCCAGAGCAGTACTTC
>many|TRBV7-7|TRBD1|TRBJ2-2
CASSPADRPGQGVNTGELFF
TGTGCTAGCAGCCCTGCGGATCGACCGGGACAGGGAGTGAACACCGGGGAGCTGTTTTTT
>many|TRBV7-9|.|TRBJ2-1
CASSRVAPGIYNEQFF
TGTGCCAGCAGTCGGGTCGCCCCCGGTATCTACAATGAGCAGTTCTTC
>medium-sized|TRBV19|.|TRBJ1-5
CASSMASYSNQPQHF
TGTGCCAGTAGTATGGCCAGCTATAGCAATCAGCCCCAGCATTTT
>many|TRBV12-3/TRBV12-4|.|TRBJ1-3
CASSWDGVGNTIYF
TGTGCCAGCAGTTGGGACGGTGTTGGAAACACCATATATTTT
>many|TRBV12-3/TRBV12-4|.|TRBJ2-2
CASSLAQGGELFF
TGTGCCAGCAGTTTAGCGCAGGGGGGGGAGCTGTTTTTT
>many|TRBV6-1|TRBD1|TRBJ2-1
CASSYRGLNEQFF
TGTGCCAGCAGTTACAGGGGGTTGAATGAGCAGTTCTTC
>.|TRBV6-6|.|TRBJ1-6
CASGRSGPTSPLHF
TGTGCCAGCGGTCGATCTGGACCCACTTCACCCCTCCACTTT
>few|TRBV7-6|.|TRBJ2-5
CASSGIQETQYF
TGTGCCAGCAGCGGGATCCAAGAGACCCAGTACTTC
>many|TRBV28|.|TRBJ1-5
CASSWGGESNQPQHF
TGTGCCAGCAGTTGGGGAGGAGAAAGCAATCAGCCCCAGCATTTT
>many|TRBV4-3|.|TRBJ2-2
CASSQALTGELFF
TGCGCCAGCAGCCAAGCCCTGACCGGGGAGCTGTTTTTT
>many|TRBV12-3/TRBV12-4|TRBD1|TRBJ1-1
CATGTVPETEAFF
TGTGCCACCGGGACAGTACCAGAAACTGAAGCTTTCTTT
>.|TRBV7-2|TRBD1|TRBJ2-2
CASSWVAGGRTGELFF
TGTGCCAGCAGCTGGGTGGCAGGGGGCCGGACCGGGGAGCTGTTTTTT
>medium-sized|TRBV9|.|TRBJ1-1
CASSASAGQGMLNTEAFF
TGTGCCAGCAGCGCCTCGGCGGGGCAGGGTATGCTGAACACTGAAGCTTTCTTT
>many|TRBV2|.|TRBJ2-7
CASSESLGYEQYF
TGTGCCAGCAGTGAATCGCTGGGCTACGAGCAGTACTTC
>many|TRBV14|TRBD2|TRBJ2-1
CASSQYLRASGGGNEQFF
TGTGCCAGCAGCCAATACCTCCGGGCTAGCGGGGGGGGAAATGAGCAGTTCTTC
>many|TRBV5-1|.|TRBJ2-1
CASSFGSYNEQFF
TGCGCCAGCAGCTTTGGTTCCTACAATGAGCAGTTCTTC
>.|TRBV6-5|.|TRBJ1-6
CASSSPLGATGNSPLHF
TGTGCCAGCAGTTCCCCTCTGGGGGCTACGGGTAATTCACCCCTCCACTTT
>many|TRBV2|TRBD2|TRBJ2-5
CASMGLAEMETQYF
TGTGCCAGCATGGGACTAGCGGAGATGGAGACCCAGTACTTC
>many|TRBV20-1|.|TRBJ1-2
CSARVVLYGYTF
TGCAGTGCTAGAGTGGTTCTCTATGGCTACACCTTC
>many|TRBV6-2/TRBV6-3|.|TRBJ1-1
CASSYGYRQFEAFF
TGTGCCAGCAGTTACGGGTATCGGCAGTTTGAAGCTTTCTTT
>.|TRBV6-4|.|TRBJ1-5
CASSASQGGQPQHF
TGTGCCAGCAGTGCTTCACAGGGCGGTCAGCCCCAGCATTTT
>medium-sized|TRBV4-3|.|TRBJ1-4
CASSQDSSGGSNEKLFF
TGCGCCAGCAGCCAAGATTCGAGCGGGGGGTCTAATGAAAAACTGTTTTTT
>many|TRBV2|.|TRBJ2-2
CATPTRANGELFF
TGTGCCACCCCAACGAGAGCTAACGGGGAGCTGTTTTTT
>.|TRBV13|.|TRBJ1-1
CASSSKGEAFF
TGTGCCAGCAGCTCCAAAGGTGAAGCTTTCTTT
>many|TRBV6-6|.|TRBJ1-5
CASSYDDNQPQHF
TGTGCCAGCAGTTACGATGACAATCAGCCCCAGCATTTT
>many|TRBV4-2|TRBD1|TRBJ1-4
CASSRTGAVEKLFF
TGTGCCAGCAGCCGGACAGGGGCTGTTGAAAAACTGTTTTTT
>.|TRBV7-9|.|TRBJ2-4
CASSSLSIGDIQYF
TGTGCCAGCAGCTCTTTGTCGATAGGTGACATTCAGTACTTC
>few|TRBV11-2|.|TRBJ1-1
CASSEARVEAFF
TGTGCCAGCAGCGAAGCCAGGGTGGAAGCTTTCTTT
>few|TRBV7-2|TRBD1|TRBJ2-7
CASSGQDHSYEQYF
TGTGCCAGCAGCGGACAGGATCACTCCTACGAGCAGTACTTC
>medium-sized|TRBV4-2|.|TRBJ2-3
CASSQESGGLTDTQYF
TGTGCCAGCAGCCAAGAAAGTGGGGGGCTCACAGATACGCAGTATTTT
>many|TRBV11-3|.|TRBJ1-1
CASSFGGSEAFF
TGTGCCAGCAGCTTTGGGGGGTCTGAAGCTTTCTTT
>many|TRBV18|.|TRBJ2-3
CASSPSADTQYF
TGTGCCAGCTCACCGTCCGCAGATACGCAGTATTTT
>many|TRBV7-8|.|TRBJ1-4
CASSPLGTTNEKLFF
TGTGCCAGCAGCCCCCTGGGGACAACTAATGAAAAACTGTTTTTT
>few|TRBV3-1|.|TRBJ2-7
CASSPFYEQYF
TGTGCCAGCAGTCCTTTCTACGAGCAGTACTTC
>few|TRBV6-2/TRBV6-3|TRBD1|TRBJ2-2
CASGDSYTGELFF
TGTGCCAGCGGGGACAGCTACACCGGGGAGCTGTTTTTT
>many|TRBV2|.|TRBJ1-1
CASSELGKQTEAFF
TGTGCCAGCAGTGAGCTTGGAAAACAGACTGAAGCTTTCTTT
>many|TRBV5-6|TRBD1|TRBJ1-6
CASSSGQPNSPLHF
TGTGCCAGCAGCTCGGGACAGCCTAATTCACCCCTCCACTTT
>medium-sized|TRBV25-1|.|TRBJ1-6
CASSESLGAGNSPLHF
TGTGCCAGCAGTGAATCCCTAGGGGCTGGAAATTCACCCCTCCACTTT
>many|TRBV29-1|.|TRBJ2-2
CSVAGTNTGELFF
TGCAGCGTTGCTGGGACGAACACCGGGGAGCTGTTTTTT
>many|TRBV7-9|.|TRBJ1-4
CASSSTKVTTNEKLFF
TGTGCCAGCTCCAGTACTAAGGTCACAACTAATGAAAAACTGTTTTTT